This T cell receptor (beta chain) emerged from a study of glioma-infiltrating T cells (TCRdb year 2016). The study in broad terms: Sequencing of TCR alpha- and beta-chain repertoires was performed on glioma tissue, on non-neoplastic brain tissue, and on matched peripheral blood mononuclear cells. To measure divergence between tissue and blood T-cell populations, each tissue-infiltrating repertoire was compared with the peripheral blood repertoire of the same patient. The paired cohort comprised three low-grade glioma patients, roughly 8 primary glioblastoma patients and three non-glioma patients contributing non-neoplastic brain tissue. General conclusions and limits of the study: The group comparisons were based on small numbers of patients: three non-neoplastic, three low-grade glioma and roughly eight glioblastoma patients. VJ-independent divergence between tissue and blood was found to be below expectation in non-neoplastic patients but above expectation in all gliomas, particularly low-grade gliomas. Tissue and blood shared very few CDR3 sequences, a result attributed to high CDR3 diversity and limited sampling.

As concerns this clonotype: Its target antigen remains unknown. Base qualities are not provided; no much larger clone lies one nucleotide away.

The iRepertoire nested amplicon-rescue multiplex PCR (arm-PCR) platform was used to amplify TCR alpha and beta CDR3 regions from RNA. The input for one-step reverse transcription and amplification was 100-400 ng of tissue mRNA or PBMC total RNA. After bead purification, a secondary multiplex PCR added Illumina adapters, and libraries were gel-purified between 200 and 400 bp. Internal 6-nucleotide barcodes were carried by the libraries and were used for demultiplexing. The libraries were sequenced on an Illumina MiSeq using 2x220 or 2x250 nucleotide paired-end reads. For the original study's pipeline: Paired reads were merged using FLASH 1.2.11 and aligned with BWA-MEM to the GRCh37 human genome, and TRA and TRB reads were then extracted. V and J assignment used an IMGT-derived reference of cassette sequences and CDR3 motifs that included pseudogenes. Three-frame translation of reads was performed, and productive CDR3s were defined as those with a C...FGXG motif and no stop codons. A clonotype was defined as a unique combination of a V-J cassette pair and a CDR3 amino acid sequence. Reads were filtered by Hamming distance, with the threshold set by the sequence error rate of each sample in mapped regions. Through fastp at Q25 and MiXCR, TCRdb rebuilt clones from the public reads, retaining in-frame beta chains. Rows are unified per CDR3 protein, each entry keeping the most common DNA and genes. These V and J calls rely on TCRdb rather than the paper's analysis. For this sample the table gives about 190,000 distinct CDR3 sequences, of which around 30% were detected only once. The ten largest clones add up to just over 20% of the sample.

The junction shows trimming of 0 bases on V and 3 bases on J, plus 6 bases between the germline ends. Including the terminal cysteine and phenylalanine, the CDR3 comprises 15 residues. Only CDR3 DNA is held: 45 bases, read in frame from base 1. This receptor chain uses TRBV12-3 or TRBV12-4 and TRBJ2-6; the D segment is perhaps TRBD1 or TRBD2, each sharing 5 matched bases. The source material was glioma tissue, nonneoplastic brain tissue, or PBMCs (not recorded which). The receptor was isolated from a human donor with low-grade glioma or glioblastoma, undergoing nonglioma brain surgery, or in good health (not recorded which). The CDR3 reads as follows: CASSLAGDGANVLTF. The DNA sequence is as follows: TGTGCCAGCAGTTTAGCGGGGGATGGGGCCAACGTCCTGACTTTC.